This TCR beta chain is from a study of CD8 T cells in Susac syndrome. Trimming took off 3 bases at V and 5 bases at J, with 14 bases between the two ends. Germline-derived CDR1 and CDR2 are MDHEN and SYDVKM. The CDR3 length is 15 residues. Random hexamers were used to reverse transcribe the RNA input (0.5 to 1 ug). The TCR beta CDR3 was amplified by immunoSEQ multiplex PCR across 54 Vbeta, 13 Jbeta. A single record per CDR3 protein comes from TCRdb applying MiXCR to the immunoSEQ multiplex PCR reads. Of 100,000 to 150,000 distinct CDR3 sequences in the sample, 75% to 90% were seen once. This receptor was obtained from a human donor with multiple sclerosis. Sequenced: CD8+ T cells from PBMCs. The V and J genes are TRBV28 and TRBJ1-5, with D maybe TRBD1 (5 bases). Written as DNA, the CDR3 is TGTGCCAGCAGTTTTCCTTATGAAGGGGATCAGCCCCAGCATTTT. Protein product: CASSFPYEGDQPQHF.